The clone carrying this TCR beta chain was picked up many times. Its antigen is undetermined. TCRdb processed the RACE reads anew with MiXCR; each CDR3 protein has one entry. The table shows 85,000 to 100,000 distinct CDR3 sequences, with 9.5% to 11% occurring only once. Stated time point: patch test 2, 6 weeks after DPC sensitization. Treatment in this sample: therapeutic diphenylcyclopropenone sensitization with weekly scalp DPC. The record originates from a study of human T cells and chemical hapten exposure. Findings and limits, study-wide: As the donors had alopecia, their immune response may differ from healthy people's.

The CDR3 sequence is 15 residues long. Germline lookup yields CDR1 MNHEY and CDR2 SMNVEV (reference sequence). Trimming left V 2 bases short and J 3 bases short, with 11 bases between. The V call is TRBV27, the J call TRBJ1-3; weak D call: TRBD1 (5 bases). The sequence was collected from a man aged 35 to 55 with alopecia areata. Some clones in this sample may be carry-over from other donors' samples. Sequencing used whole blood, obtained in connection with sensitization to the hapten diphenylcyclopropenone (DPC). CDR3 DNA sequence: TGTGCCAGCAGTTTAGAAGGCAGGGTTGGAAACACCATATATTTT. Encoded protein: CASSLEGRVGNTIYF.